Listed below are T cell receptor beta chains from one sample, sequenced in a study of blood T cell repertoires in COVID-19. Sequencing used immunoSEQ multiplex PCR; TCRdb keeps in-frame clones, though not all of them. The sample holds more than 200,000 clones, about 86% seen once. Sequencing used peripheral blood. The receptors originated from a man aged 40-55 years with active or convalescent COVID-19. Each CDR3 is given with its conserved first and last residue. D genes are given only for firm matches. Where a row states a size, it is once, few, many or the class of an expanded clone; other rows omit it.

size: -; length: 13; J: TRBJ1-2; D: -; V: TRBV5-4; DNA: TGTGCCAGCAGGAGTACGGGGGTCTATGGCTACACCTTC; CDR3: CASRSTGVYGYTF
size: -; length: 15; J: TRBJ2-5; D: TRBD2; V: TRBV5-1; DNA: TGCGCCAGCAGCTTGGTAGCGGGAGGGCCAGAGACCCAGTACTTC; CDR3: CASSLVAGGPETQYF
size: -; length: 15; J: TRBJ2-2; D: TRBD1; V: TRBV5-4; DNA: TGTGCCAGCACCACAGGGGCGAGGGACACCGGGGAGCTGTTTTTT; CDR3: CASTTGARDTGELFF
size: few; length: 12; J: TRBJ1-3; D: -; V: TRBV28; DNA: TGTGCCAGCAGTGAGCGCCGAAACACCATATATTTT; CDR3: CASSERRNTIYF
size: -; length: 13; J: TRBJ1-2; D: -; V: TRBV5-1; DNA: TGCGCCAGCAGCGTGGACGGGAACTATGGCTACACCTTC; CDR3: CASSVDGNYGYTF
size: -; length: 16; J: TRBJ2-5; D: TRBD2; V: TRBV4-1; DNA: TGCGCCAGCAGCCAAGCGGGGCTAGCGGGGACAGAGACCCAGTACTTC; CDR3: CASSQAGLAGTETQYF
size: -; length: 13; J: TRBJ1-1; D: -; V: TRBV19; DNA: TGTGCCAGTAGGAGCCCGTTAAAGCCTGAAGCTTTCTTT; CDR3: CASRSPLKPEAFF
size: -; length: 17; J: TRBJ2-3; D: TRBD1; V: TRBV9; DNA: TGTGCCAGCAGCGTAGTAAAGGGACAGGGGGGCACAGATACGCAGTATTTT; CDR3: CASSVVKGQGGTDTQYF
size: -; length: 14; J: TRBJ1-1; D: TRBD1; V: TRBV24-1; DNA: TGTGCCACCAGTGACGCGTTGGGTAGGGACAGAGCTTTCTTT; CDR3: CATSDALGRDRAFF
size: -; length: 15; J: TRBJ2-7; D: TRBD2; V: TRBV5-6; DNA: TGTGCCAGCAGCTTGGCAGGGACTAGCGTCAGCGAGCAGTACTTC; CDR3: CASSLAGTSVSEQYF
size: few; length: 16; J: TRBJ1-5; D: -; V: TRBV6-4; DNA: TGTGCCAGCAGTGACCGGGGACCCGGGAGCGGTCAGCCCCAGCATTTT; CDR3: CASSDRGPGSGQPQHF
size: -; length: 13; J: TRBJ1-2; D: -; V: TRBV3-1/TRBV3-2; DNA: TGTGCCAGCAGCCAAGGCCTTTCGGATGGCTACACCTTC; CDR3: CASSQGLSDGYTF
size: once; length: 14; J: TRBJ2-7; D: -; V: TRBV10-3; DNA: TGTGCCATCAGTGGGAGTCAGGGTGGTGGCGAGCAGTACTTC; CDR3: CAISGSQGGGEQYF
size: -; length: 14; J: TRBJ2-7; D: -; V: TRBV28; DNA: TGTGCCAGCAGTTTATGGCGGGTTAACTACGAGCAGTACTTC; CDR3: CASSLWRVNYEQYF
size: few; length: 17; J: TRBJ2-2; D: -; V: TRBV5-1; DNA: TGCGCCAGCAGCCCATTAAAGCGTGAAGTAAACACCGGGGAGCTGTTTTTT; CDR3: CASSPLKREVNTGELFF
size: -; length: 14; J: TRBJ1-1; D: -; V: TRBV5-1; DNA: TGCGCCAGCAGCTTGGGACATCCGAACACTGAAGCTTTCTTT; CDR3: CASSLGHPNTEAFF
size: -; length: 15; J: TRBJ2-1; D: -; V: TRBV6-4; DNA: TGTGCCAGCAGTGACAGGGGGGGCCAAACGCGGGAGCAGTTCTTC; CDR3: CASSDRGGQTREQFF
size: -; length: 13; J: TRBJ1-1; D: TRBD1; V: TRBV30; DNA: TGTGCCTGGTCAGGGGGATGGAACACTGAAGCTTTCTTT; CDR3: CAWSGGWNTEAFF
size: -; length: 16; J: TRBJ2-1; D: TRBD2; V: TRBV7-8; DNA: TGTGCCAGCAGCATACTGGGACTAGCGGGACGAAATGAGCAGTTCTTC; CDR3: CASSILGLAGRNEQFF
size: -; length: 15; J: TRBJ2-7; D: TRBD2; V: TRBV5-1; DNA: TGCGCCAGCAGCCCCCCCACTAGCGGTGCAAATGAGCAGTACTTC; CDR3: CASSPPTSGANEQYF
size: -; length: 13; J: TRBJ2-1; D: -; V: TRBV7-2; DNA: TGTGCCAGCAGCTTCTCGGGAGTTAGTGAGCAGTTCTTC; CDR3: CASSFSGVSEQFF
size: once; length: 17; J: TRBJ2-1; D: TRBD2; V: TRBV14; DNA: TGTGCCAGCAGCCAACTCGTCGGACTAGCGGGAACCGGTGAGCAGTTCTTC; CDR3: CASSQLVGLAGTGEQFF
size: -; length: 13; J: TRBJ2-3; D: -; V: TRBV7-3; DNA: TGTGCCAGCAGCCAGGGCCCCACAGATACGCAGTATTTT; CDR3: CASSQGPTDTQYF
size: -; length: 16; J: TRBJ2-1; D: TRBD2; V: TRBV5-1; DNA: TGCGCCAGCAGCTTGCAAACTAGCGGGAGGAACAATGAGCAGTTCTTC; CDR3: CASSLQTSGRNNEQFF
size: -; length: 14; J: TRBJ1-2; D: -; V: TRBV4-2; DNA: TGTGCCAGCAGCCAAGACCGCCTAACCCTAGGCTACACCTTC; CDR3: CASSQDRLTLGYTF
size: -; length: 15; J: TRBJ2-3; D: -; V: TRBV2; DNA: TGTGCCAGCAGTGAGTCAGGGGTGAGCACAGATACGCAGTATTTT; CDR3: CASSESGVSTDTQYF
size: -; length: 16; J: TRBJ2-7; D: -; V: TRBV28; DNA: TGTGCCAGCAGTTTATCCGCGGCTAGTCATAACTACGAGCAGTACTTC; CDR3: CASSLSAASHNYEQYF
size: -; length: 13; J: TRBJ1-2; D: TRBD1; V: TRBV27; DNA: TGTGCCAGCAGTTTAAAGGGGGCGGTTGGCTACACCTTC; CDR3: CASSLKGAVGYTF
size: -; length: 16; J: TRBJ1-5; D: -; V: TRBV12-5; DNA: TGTGCTAGTGGTTCCCTCCCACAGGGCCGGAATCAGCCCCAGCATTTT; CDR3: CASGSLPQGRNQPQHF
size: -; length: 19; J: TRBJ2-2; D: TRBD1; V: TRBV28; DNA: TGTGCCAGCACCCCCAACCGGTATGGGACAGGGACGAACACCGGGGAGCTGTTTTTT; CDR3: CASTPNRYGTGTNTGELFF
size: -; length: 19; J: TRBJ2-5; D: -; V: TRBV5-5; DNA: TGTGCCAGCAGCAAGACAGACACGATAGGACAGTCTCGTCAGGAGACCCAGTACTTC; CDR3: CASSKTDTIGQSRQETQYF
size: once; length: 14; J: TRBJ2-7; D: TRBD1; V: TRBV5-1; DNA: TGCGCCAGCAGCCAAACTGGCAGGGACAGCGAGCAGTACTTC; CDR3: CASSQTGRDSEQYF
size: -; length: 15; J: TRBJ1-1; D: -; V: TRBV18; DNA: TGTGCCAGCTCACCGCAGGCTGCGGGGAACACTGAAGCTTTCTTT; CDR3: CASSPQAAGNTEAFF